This T cell receptor beta chain was retrieved from a study of T-cell reconstitution after alpha-beta-depleted transplantation in children. This clonotype was seen many times. A TCRbeta library incorporating unique molecular identifiers was prepared. TCRdb recomputed calls from the PCR reads with MiXCR, one row per CDR3 protein. Among 350,000 to 400,000 distinct CDR3 sequences listed, 13% were seen once. With 4 bases removed from V and 0 bases from J, the gap between germline ends came to 14 bases. CDR3 length: 16 amino acids. Germline CDR1 reads SGHRS; CDR2 reads YFSETQ. The V and J genes are TRBV5-1 and TRBJ2-1, with TRBD1 as a possible D gene (5 bases). The starting material was PBMCs, obtained from the stem cell graft. The receptor was isolated from a human donor who donated a stem cell graft to a child with Fanconi anemia. The CDR3 region has the DNA TGCGCCAGCAGCCTTAGGACAACGAACTCCTACAATGAGCAGTTCTTC. This gives the protein CASSLRTTNSYNEQFF.